This T cell receptor beta chain emerged from a study of OX40 agonist ivuxolimab in advanced cancers. Points from the study as a whole: Circulating CD4+ and CD8+ T cells showed clonal expansion by week 6 at 0.1 to 3.0 mg/kg.

On this clone: Its specificity is unknown.

The CDR3 has 13 residues. Per germline, CDR1 MDHEN and CDR2 SYDVKM. V dropped 6 bases and J dropped 4 bases, with 12 bases sitting between them. TCRdb's table, derived via immunoSEQ multiplex PCR, lists solely in-frame clones and lacks some. The data show tens of thousands of clones, 84% seen once. Peripheral blood came from all dose cohorts at three timepoints. The sequencing used CD4+ or CD8+ T cells sorted from blood, collected in a trial of the OX40 agonist ivuxolimab. This receptor was identified in an adult with an advanced solid tumor such as melanoma, head and neck, liver or kidney cancer. The chain joins TRBV28 to TRBJ1-2, with a tentative D call TRBD1 (6 bases). The CDR3 here is CASSLGGGYGYTF. Here the CDR3 DNA reads TGTGCCAGCAGCCTAGGGGGGGGCTATGGCTACACCTTC.